The T cell receptor beta chain described here comes from a study of cytomegalovirus exposure and HLA in healthy donors. Study information: Per a later analysis, the roughly 670 first-cohort and under 150 validation repertoires shared one platform. Broader study findings: According to a subsequent analysis, TCR clusters from the first cohort were inclined to appear together in the 120 validation repertoires. In vitro, a few CMV-associated chains proved specific for CMV antigens.

A note on this clone: What it binds is not known.

The data were produced by immunoSEQ multiplex PCR, yet TCRdb's version contains in-frame clones alone and is incomplete. This sample yields 55,000 to 85,000 clones, of which less than 95% are seen a single time; more than 0.9% belongs to the top ten. From the 120-subject validation cohort, which was separate from the approximately 670-subject first cohort, the donors were drawn. Trimming took 3 bases from V and 12 from J, leaving 15 bases between them. The length of the CDR3 is 14 residues. Germline lookup yields CDR1 MNHNS and CDR2 SASEGT. Sequenced sample: PBMCs. The V gene is TRBV6-1, the J gene TRBJ1-6; D is ambiguous. The source is a woman younger than 30 in good health and CMV-seronegative. CDR3 loop: CASSDGEGSRPLHF. The DNA of the CDR3 is TGTGCCAGCAGTGATGGTGAGGGTTCAAGACCCCTCCACTTT.